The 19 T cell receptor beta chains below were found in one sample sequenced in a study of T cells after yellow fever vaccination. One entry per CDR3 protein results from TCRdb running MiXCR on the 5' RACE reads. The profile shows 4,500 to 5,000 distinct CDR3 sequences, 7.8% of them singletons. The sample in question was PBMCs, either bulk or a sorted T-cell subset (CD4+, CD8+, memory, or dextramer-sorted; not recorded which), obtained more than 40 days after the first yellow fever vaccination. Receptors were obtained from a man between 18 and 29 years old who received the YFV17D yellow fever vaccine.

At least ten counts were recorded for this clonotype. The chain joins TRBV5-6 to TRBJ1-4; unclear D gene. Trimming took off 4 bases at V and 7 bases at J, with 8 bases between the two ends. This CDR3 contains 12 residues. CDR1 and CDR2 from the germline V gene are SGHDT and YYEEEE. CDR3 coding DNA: TGTGCCAGCAGCCTCAGCGGTGAAAAACTGTTTTTT. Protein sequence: CASSLSGEKLFF.

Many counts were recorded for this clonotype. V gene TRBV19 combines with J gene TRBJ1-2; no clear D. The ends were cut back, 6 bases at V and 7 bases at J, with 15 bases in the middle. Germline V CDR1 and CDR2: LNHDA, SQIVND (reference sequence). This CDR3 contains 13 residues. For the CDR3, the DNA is TGTGCCAGTAGAAGATCCCCGATGGCTGGCTACACCTTC. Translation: CASRRSPMAGYTF.

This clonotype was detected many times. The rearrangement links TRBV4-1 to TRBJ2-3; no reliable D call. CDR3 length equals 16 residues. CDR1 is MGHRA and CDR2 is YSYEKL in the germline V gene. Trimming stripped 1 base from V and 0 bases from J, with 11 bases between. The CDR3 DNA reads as TGCGCCAGCAGCCAAGTCAACCTAGTGAGCACAGATACGCAGTATTTT. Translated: CASSQVNLVSTDTQYF.

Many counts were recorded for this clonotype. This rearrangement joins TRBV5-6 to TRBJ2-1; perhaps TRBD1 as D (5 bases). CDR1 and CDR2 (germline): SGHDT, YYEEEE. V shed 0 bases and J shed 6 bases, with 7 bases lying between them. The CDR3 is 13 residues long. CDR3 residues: CASSLAGSNEQFF. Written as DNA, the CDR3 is TGTGCCAGCAGCTTGGCAGGGTCCAATGAGCAGTTCTTC.

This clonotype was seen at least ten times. As DNA, the CDR3 is TGTGCCAGCAGCTCAGGGTCCCGCGGGGCTAATGAAAAACTGTTTTTT. Translated: CASSSGSRGANEKLFF. The chain is built from TRBV7-9 and TRBJ1-4; a weak D match, TRBD1 (5 bases). The germline V gene encodes CDR1 SEHNR and CDR2 FQNEAQ (reference sequence). V lost 4 bases to trimming and J lost 3 bases, with 15 bases between them. This CDR3 has 16 residues.

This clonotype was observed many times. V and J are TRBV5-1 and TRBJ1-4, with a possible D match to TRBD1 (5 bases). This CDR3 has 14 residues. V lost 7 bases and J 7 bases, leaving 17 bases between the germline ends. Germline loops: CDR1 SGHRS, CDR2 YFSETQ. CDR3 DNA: TGCGCCAGCGGGGACCGTAGCGGCGGTGAAAAACTGTTTTTT. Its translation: CASGDRSGGEKLFF.

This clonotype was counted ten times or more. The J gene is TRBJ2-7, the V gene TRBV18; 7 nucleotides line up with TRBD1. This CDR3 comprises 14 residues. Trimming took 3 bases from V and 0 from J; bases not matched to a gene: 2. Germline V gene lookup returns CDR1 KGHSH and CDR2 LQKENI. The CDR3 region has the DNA TGTGCCAGCTCACCTCAGGGGGTCTCCTACGAGCAGTACTTC. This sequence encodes CASSPQGVSYEQYF.

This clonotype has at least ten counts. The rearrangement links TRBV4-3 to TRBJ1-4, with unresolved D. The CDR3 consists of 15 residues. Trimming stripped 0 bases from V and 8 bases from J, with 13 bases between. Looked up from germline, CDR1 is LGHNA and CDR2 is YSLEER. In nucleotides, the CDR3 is TGCGCCAGCAGCCAAGAGGCGGAAGTCGGGGAAAAACTGTTTTTT. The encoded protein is CASSQEAEVGEKLFF.

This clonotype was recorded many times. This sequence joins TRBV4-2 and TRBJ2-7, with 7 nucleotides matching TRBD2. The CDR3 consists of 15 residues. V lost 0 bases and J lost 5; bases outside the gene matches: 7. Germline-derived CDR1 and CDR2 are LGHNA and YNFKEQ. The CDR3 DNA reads TGTGCCAGCAGCCAAGATTCGAGCGGGGACGACGAGCAGTACTTC. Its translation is CASSQDSSGDDEQYF.

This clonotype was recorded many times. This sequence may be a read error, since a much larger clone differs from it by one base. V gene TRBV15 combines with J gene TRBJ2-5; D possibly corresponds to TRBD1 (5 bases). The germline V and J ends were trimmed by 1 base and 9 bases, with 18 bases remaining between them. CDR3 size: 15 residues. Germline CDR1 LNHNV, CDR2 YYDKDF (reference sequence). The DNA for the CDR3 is TGTGCCACCAGCAGAGTCGAACTTCGCCAAGGGGCCCAGTACTTC. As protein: CATSRVELRQGAQYF. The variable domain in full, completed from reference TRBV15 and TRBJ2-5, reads DAMVIQNPRYQVTQFGKPVTLSCSQTLNHNVMYWYQQKSSQAPKLLFHYYDKDFNNEADTPDNFQSRRPNTSFCFLDIRSPGLGDTAMYLCATSRVELRQGAQYFGPGTRLLVL.

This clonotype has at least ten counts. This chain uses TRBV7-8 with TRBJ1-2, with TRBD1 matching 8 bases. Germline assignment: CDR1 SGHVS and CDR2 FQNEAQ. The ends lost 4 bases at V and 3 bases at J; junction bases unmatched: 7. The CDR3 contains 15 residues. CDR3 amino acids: CASSSTLTGDYGYTF. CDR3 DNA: TGTGCCAGCAGCTCCACTCTGACAGGGGACTATGGCTACACCTTC.

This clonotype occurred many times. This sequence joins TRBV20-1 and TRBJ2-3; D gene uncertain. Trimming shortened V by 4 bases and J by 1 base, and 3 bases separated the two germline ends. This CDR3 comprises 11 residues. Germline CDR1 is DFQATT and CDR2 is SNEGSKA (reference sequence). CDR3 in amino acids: CSATCTDTQYF. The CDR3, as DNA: TGCAGTGCTACATGCACAGATACGCAGTATTTT.

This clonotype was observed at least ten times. The CDR3 DNA reads TGTGCCAGCAGTTTATACGGGGGCGGCTACACCTTC. Protein sequence: CASSLYGGGYTF. The chain joins TRBV27 to TRBJ1-2; the D gene is possibly TRBD1 (6 bases). V was cut by 1 base and J by 8 bases, with 8 bases left in between. The CDR3 has 12 residues. Germline V gene sequence: CDR1 MNHEY, CDR2 SMNVEV (reference sequence).

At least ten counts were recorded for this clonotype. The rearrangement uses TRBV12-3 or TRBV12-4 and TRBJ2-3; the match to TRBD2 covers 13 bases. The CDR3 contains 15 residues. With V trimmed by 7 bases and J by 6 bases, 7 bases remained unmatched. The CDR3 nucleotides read TGTGCCAGCACCCCTGGGACTAGCGGGGCTGATACGCAGTATTTT. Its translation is CASTPGTSGADTQYF.

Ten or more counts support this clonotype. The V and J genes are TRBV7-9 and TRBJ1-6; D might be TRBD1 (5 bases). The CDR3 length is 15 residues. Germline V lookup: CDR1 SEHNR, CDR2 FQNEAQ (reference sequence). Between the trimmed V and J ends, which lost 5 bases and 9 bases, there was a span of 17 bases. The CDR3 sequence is CASSQSSGWGSPLHF. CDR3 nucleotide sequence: TGTGCCAGCAGCCAATCGTCAGGGTGGGGTTCACCCCTCCACTTT. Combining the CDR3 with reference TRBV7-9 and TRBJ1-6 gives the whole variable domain DTGVSQNPRHKITKRGQNVTFRCDPISEHNRLYWYRQTLGQGPEFLTYFQNEAQLEKSRLLSDRFSAERPKGSFSTLEIQRTEQGDSAMYLCASSQSSGWGSPLHFGNGTRLTVT.

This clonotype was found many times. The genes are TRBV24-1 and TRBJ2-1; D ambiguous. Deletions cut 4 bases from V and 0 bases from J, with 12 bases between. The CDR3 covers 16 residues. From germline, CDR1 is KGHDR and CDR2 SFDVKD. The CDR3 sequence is CATSDLTPTSYNEQFF. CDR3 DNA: TGTGCCACCAGTGACCTAACCCCTACCTCCTACAATGAGCAGTTCTTC.

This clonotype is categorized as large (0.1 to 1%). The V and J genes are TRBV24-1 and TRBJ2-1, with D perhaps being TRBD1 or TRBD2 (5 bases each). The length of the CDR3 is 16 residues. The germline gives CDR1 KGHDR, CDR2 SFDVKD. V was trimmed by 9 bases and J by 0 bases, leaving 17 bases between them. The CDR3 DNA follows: TGTGCCACCCGGGGCCGGAATGTTAGCTCCTACAATGAGCAGTTCTTC. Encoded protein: CATRGRNVSSYNEQFF.

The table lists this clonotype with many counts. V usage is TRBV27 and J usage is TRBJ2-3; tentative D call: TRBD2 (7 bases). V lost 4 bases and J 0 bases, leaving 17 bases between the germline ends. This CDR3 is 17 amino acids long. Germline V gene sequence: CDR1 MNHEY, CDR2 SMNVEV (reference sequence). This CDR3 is CASSSGRGGGSTDTQYF. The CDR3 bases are TGTGCCAGCAGTTCTGGACGTGGGGGGGGCAGCACAGATACGCAGTATTTT.

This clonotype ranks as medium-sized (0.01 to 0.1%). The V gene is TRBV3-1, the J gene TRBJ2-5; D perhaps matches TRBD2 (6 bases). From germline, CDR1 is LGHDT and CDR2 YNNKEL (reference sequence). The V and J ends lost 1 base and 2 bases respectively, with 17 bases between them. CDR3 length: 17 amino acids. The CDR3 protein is CASSQVVIAVSQETQYF. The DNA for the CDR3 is TGTGCCAGCAGCCAAGTAGTGATAGCGGTGTCACAAGAGACCCAGTACTTC.